In this sample, the clone carrying this T cell receptor beta chain turned up a few times. Antigen specificity is unknown. TCRdb called the reads again in MiXCR, with one record for every CDR3 protein. The repertoire holds more than 150,000 distinct CDR3 sequences, roughly 19% seen once, with under 3.5% in the top ten. The CDR3 totals 13 residues. Per the germline V gene, CDR1 is LNHDA and CDR2 is SQIVND (reference sequence). V was clipped by 3 bases and J by 3 bases, with 8 bases between them. This sample was taken from a study of T cell repertoires in cytomegalovirus infection. Study information: The public TCR beta signatures pointed to both CMV infection and matching HLA type.

Study outcomes and limitations: There were HLA-C-restricted CMV-specific TCR beta clonotypes dominating the ex vivo response. Carriers of CMV and the relevant HLA type were discriminated by public TCR beta frequency.

This sequence originates from a human donor in good health (CMV status not recorded). Some clones in this sample may be carry-over from other donors' samples. The sequenced sample consisted of PBMCs. This rearrangement joins TRBV19 to TRBJ1-2; unclear D gene. CDR3 in DNA: TGTGCCAGTAGTATTTTCGAAGACTATGGCTACACCTTC. Its translation is CASSIFEDYGYTF.